This T cell receptor beta chain was sequenced in a study of monozygotic twins with inflammatory bowel disease. Regarding the study as a whole: A distinction between different T cell subtypes was not possible. Healthy co-twins, by inverse Simpson, had higher TCRbeta diversity than their siblings with IBD.

Regarding this clonotype: No antigen is known for it.

Germline V gene sequence: CDR1 SGHAT, CDR2 FQNNGV. The CDR3 is 15 amino acids. The UMIs carried a 6-nucleotide sample barcode, and they were added by template switching. TCRdb re-called the 5' RACE reads and gives one entry per CDR3 protein, without DNA. This table lists 150,000 to 200,000 distinct CDR3 sequences. The sample consisted of blood. V usage is TRBV11-2 and J usage is TRBJ2-7; TCRdb's D call, TRBD2, is unchecked because there is no DNA. The clonotype comes from a human donor with ulcerative colitis or Crohn's disease, or a healthy co-twin of an affected twin (not recorded which). The CDR3 here is CASSPGTSGAYEQYF.